Sequencing of this T cell receptor beta chain was carried out in a study of T-cell reconstitution after alpha-beta-depleted transplantation in children. This clonotype was found many times. The CDR3 spans 14 residues. Between the trimmed V and J ends, which lost 5 bases and 4 bases, there was a span of 15 bases. The germline V gene encodes CDR1 SQVTM and CDR2 ANQGSEA. Molecular barcoding with unique molecular identifiers was used for the TCRbeta library. TCRdb analysed the PCR reads with MiXCR anew, one entry per CDR3 protein. The sample lists hundreds of thousands of distinct CDR3 sequences; more than 10% were seen once.

Material: PBMCs from the stem cell graft donor, obtained from the stem cell graft. V gene TRBV29-1 combines with J gene TRBJ1-5; perhaps TRBD1 as D (5 bases). The receptor comes from a human donor who donated a stem cell graft to a child with acute lymphoblastic leukemia. The CDR3 DNA reads as TGCAGCGTTAGGGAGACGGCAGGGAATCAGCCCCAGCATTTT. Protein sequence: CSVRETAGNQPQHF.